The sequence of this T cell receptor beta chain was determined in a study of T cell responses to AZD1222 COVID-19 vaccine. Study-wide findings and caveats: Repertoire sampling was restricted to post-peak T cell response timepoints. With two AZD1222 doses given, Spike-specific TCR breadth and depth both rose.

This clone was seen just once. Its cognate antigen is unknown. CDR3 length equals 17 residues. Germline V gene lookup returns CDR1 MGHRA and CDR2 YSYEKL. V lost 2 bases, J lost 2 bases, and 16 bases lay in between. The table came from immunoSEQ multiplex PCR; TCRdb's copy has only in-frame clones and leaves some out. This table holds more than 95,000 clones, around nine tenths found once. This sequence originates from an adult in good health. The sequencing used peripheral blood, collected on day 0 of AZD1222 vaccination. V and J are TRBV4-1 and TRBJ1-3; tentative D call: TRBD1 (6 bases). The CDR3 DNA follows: TGCGCCAGCAGCCAACCGGGACACAGGCTTGCTGGAAACACCATATATTTT. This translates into CASSQPGHRLAGNTIYF.